Listed below are T cell receptor beta chains from one sample, sequenced in a study of control samples from healthy donors and cancer patients. Generated by immunoSEQ multiplex PCR, the TCRdb table keeps only in-frame clones and is missing some. The profile shows 90,000 to 120,000 clones, approximately 84% of them singletons. Sequences were obtained from blood. The receptors originated from a man in his late teens or twenties in good health. Each CDR3 is given with its conserved first and last residue. A D gene is named only where the DNA matches it firmly. A clone size is listed for some rows: how often the clone was seen (once, few, many), or a class if it is expanded.

CDR3aa	CDR3nt	j_gene	d_gene	abundance	v_gene
CASSLGQAHAGELFF	TGCGCCAGCAGCTTGGGACAGGCGCACGCCGGGGAGCTGTTTTTT	TRBJ2-2	NA	NA	TRBV5-1
CASSRNLIETGQETQYF	TGCGCCAGCAGCCGAAACTTGATAGAGACAGGTCAAGAGACCCAGTACTTC	TRBJ2-5	NA	NA	TRBV4-1
CATSDTDRGVSYTF	TGTGCCACCAGTGATACAGACAGGGGAGTAAGCTACACCTTC	TRBJ1-2	TRBD1	NA	TRBV24-1
CASSLAGDSPLHF	TGTGCCAGCAGCTTAGCGGGGGACTCACCCCTCCACTTT	TRBJ1-6	NA	NA	TRBV11-2
CASSLVNEKLFF	TGTGCCAGCAGTTTAGTTAATGAAAAACTGTTTTTT	TRBJ1-4	NA	NA	TRBV6-6
CASSLEDWNSGQYF	TGCGCCAGCAGCTTGGAAGACTGGAACTCAGGGCAGTATTTT	TRBJ2-3	NA	NA	TRBV5-1
CASSHDYTEAFF	TGTGCCAGCAGCCATGACTACACTGAAGCTTTCTTT	TRBJ1-1	NA	once	TRBV7-9
CASSFSGTQIYEQYF	TGCGCCAGCAGCTTTTCCGGGACACAGATCTACGAGCAGTACTTC	TRBJ2-7	NA	NA	TRBV5-1
CASSPPERNTGELFF	TGTGCCAGCTCACCACCCGAGCGGAACACCGGGGAGCTGTTTTTT	TRBJ2-2	NA	NA	TRBV18
CASSIRGGTGELFF	TGCGCCAGCAGTATTAGAGGGGGAACCGGGGAGCTGTTTTTT	TRBJ2-2	NA	NA	TRBV4-3
CASSRNTEAFF	TGTGCCAGCAGCCGGAACACTGAAGCTTTCTTT	TRBJ1-1	NA	NA	TRBV6-2/TRBV6-3
CSAGQVLVEAFF	TGCAGCGCTGGACAGGTCCTCGTTGAAGCTTTCTTT	TRBJ1-1	TRBD1	once	TRBV29-1
CASSTPYRGRTYEQYF	TGTGCCAGCAGCACTCCGTACAGGGGACGAACCTACGAGCAGTACTTC	TRBJ2-7	TRBD1	NA	TRBV5-6
CASSHQGKMNTEAFF	TGCGCCAGCAGTCACCAAGGGAAAATGAACACTGAAGCTTTCTTT	TRBJ1-1	NA	NA	TRBV23-1
CASSVSQTGAANTGELFF	TGTGCCAGCAGCGTGTCCCAGACGGGGGCCGCGAACACCGGGGAGCTGTTTTTT	TRBJ2-2	NA	NA	TRBV9
CASSYSRTSGNTIYF	TGTGCCAGCAGTTACTCAAGGACCTCTGGAAACACCATATATTTT	TRBJ1-3	NA	NA	TRBV6-6
CASSMREGQGGEKLFF	TGTGCCAGCAGTATGAGGGAGGGACAGGGAGGAGAAAAACTGTTTTTT	TRBJ1-4	TRBD1	NA	TRBV5-4
CASSLGYPPSQETQYF	TGCGCCAGCAGCTTGGGCTACCCCCCATCTCAAGAGACCCAGTACTTC	TRBJ2-5	NA	NA	TRBV5-1
CASSVEASYLVLDTQYF	TGTGCCAGCAGCGTAGAGGCTAGCTACCTTGTACTAGATACGCAGTATTTT	TRBJ2-3	NA	NA	TRBV9
CASSIDRGYYGYTF	TGTGCCAGTAGTATTGACAGGGGATACTATGGCTACACCTTC	TRBJ1-2	TRBD1	NA	TRBV19
CASRGDRLNGYTF	TGTGCCAGTAGGGGGGACCGCCTGAACGGCTACACCTTC	TRBJ1-2	NA	NA	TRBV19
CASSQEVRGKKTQYF	TGTGCCAGCAGCCAAGAAGTAAGGGGGAAAAAGACCCAGTACTTC	TRBJ2-5	NA	NA	TRBV3-1/TRBV3-2
CAWSGFTGDLFRSSYEQYF	TGTGCCTGGAGTGGTTTTACAGGGGACCTATTTAGGAGCTCCTACGAGCAGTACTTC	TRBJ2-7	TRBD1	NA	TRBV30
CATQDGSNYGYTF	TGTGCCACCCAGGACGGGTCTAACTATGGCTACACCTTC	TRBJ1-2	NA	NA	TRBV24-1
CASRNGRAAYEQYF	TGTGCCAGCAGGAATGGGCGGGCCGCCTACGAGCAGTACTTC	TRBJ2-7	NA	NA	TRBV6-6
CASSHLGKVPEQYF	TGCGCCAGCAGCCACCTCGGCAAGGTCCCCGAGCAGTACTTC	TRBJ2-7	NA	NA	TRBV4-1
CASSPHGQGSTGELFF	TGTGCCAGCAGCCCCCACGGACAGGGGAGCACCGGGGAGCTGTTTTTT	TRBJ2-2	TRBD1	NA	TRBV9
CASTRDRGGEETQYF	TGTGCCAGTACCAGAGACAGGGGTGGCGAAGAGACCCAGTACTTC	TRBJ2-5	TRBD1	NA	TRBV19
CASSGTSGGSRETQYF	TGCGCCAGCAGCGGGACTAGCGGGGGTTCCCGGGAGACCCAGTACTTC	TRBJ2-5	TRBD2	NA	TRBV5-1
CASSQFLLGQGAVLVYGYTF	TGTGCCAGCAGTCAGTTTCTCCTCGGACAGGGGGCTGTGTTAGTCTATGGCTACACCTTC	TRBJ1-2	TRBD1	NA	TRBV28
CASSQEVGELGQKSGELFF	TGTGCCAGCAGCCAAGAGGTCGGAGAGTTGGGACAAAAATCCGGGGAGCTGTTTTTT	TRBJ2-2	NA	NA	TRBV3-1/TRBV3-2
CASSSDGGTYNEQFF	TGTGCCAGCAGCTCCGACGGGGGTACCTACAATGAGCAGTTCTTC	TRBJ2-1	NA	NA	TRBV7-2
CASRPRGGRETQYF	TGTGCCAGTAGGCCTCGGGGGGGGCGAGAGACCCAGTACTTC	TRBJ2-5	TRBD2	NA	TRBV19
CASSTKGTGGNEKLFF	TGTGCCAGTAGTACGAAGGGCACAGGGGGCAACGAAAAACTGTTTTTT	TRBJ1-4	TRBD1	NA	TRBV19
CASGHRDPSGNTIYF	TGTGCCAGCGGCCACAGGGATCCCTCTGGAAACACCATATATTTT	TRBJ1-3	NA	NA	TRBV25-1
CASKFGTGNTEAFF	TGTGCCAGTAAGTTTGGGACAGGGAACACTGAAGCTTTCTTT	TRBJ1-1	TRBD1	NA	TRBV19
CASSYSTGTGNTIYF	TGTGCCAGCAGTTACTCCACAGGGACTGGAAACACCATATATTTT	TRBJ1-3	NA	few	TRBV27